The 2 T cell receptor beta chains below come from one sample, sequenced in a study of Graves' ophthalmopathy and Graves' hyperthyroidism. RNA transcripts were the source from which TCR beta CDR3 regions were amplified. First-round RT-PCR relied on HTBI primers, and a second-round multiplex PCR came next. Each CDR3 protein is one row after TCRdb ran MiXCR on the multiplex PCR reads. The top ten clones hold 1.6% of a sample with almost 400,000 distinct CDR3 sequences, approximately 20% of them seen once. Sequenced sample: peripheral blood. The source is a woman under 30 with Graves' ophthalmopathy.

This clonotype showed up just a few times. Germline is not matched at one junction end, which may reflect a read error. The rearrangement links TRBV27 to TRBJ2-2; the match to TRBD2 covers 7 bases. CDR1 is MNHEY, CDR2 SMNVEV, per germline (reference sequence). The CDR3 has 18 amino acids. The CDR3, as DNA: TGTGCCAACAGTTTTGGGGGTACTGGGGGAGGGTACACCGGGGAGCTGTTTTTT. It yields the protein CANSFGGTGGGYTGELFF.

This clonotype was counted many times. The chain joins TRBV30 to TRBJ1-2, with D hard to call. The germline gives CDR1 GTSNPN, CDR2 SVGIG (reference sequence). The CDR3 has 16 residues. V was shortened by 3 bases and J by 4 bases, with 21 bases between the two germline ends. DNA for the CDR3: TGTGCCTGGAGAGCCATAGGACGGCCCGAGGCCTATGGCTACACCTTC. Translation gives CAWRAIGRPEAYGYTF.